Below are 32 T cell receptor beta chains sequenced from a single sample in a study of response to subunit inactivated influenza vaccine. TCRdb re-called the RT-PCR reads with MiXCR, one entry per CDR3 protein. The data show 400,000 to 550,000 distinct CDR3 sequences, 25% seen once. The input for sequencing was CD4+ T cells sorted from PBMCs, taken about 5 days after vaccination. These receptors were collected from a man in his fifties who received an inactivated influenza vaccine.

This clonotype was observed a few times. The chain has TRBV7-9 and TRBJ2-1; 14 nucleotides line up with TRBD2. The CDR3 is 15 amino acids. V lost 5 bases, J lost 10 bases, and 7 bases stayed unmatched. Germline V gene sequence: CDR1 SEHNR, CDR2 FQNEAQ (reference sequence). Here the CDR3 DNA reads TGTGCCAGCAGCCCAGGAGGACTAGCGGGGGGAGAGCAGTTCTTC. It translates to CASSPGGLAGGEQFF. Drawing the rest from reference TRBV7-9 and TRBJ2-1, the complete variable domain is DTGVSQNPRHKITKRGQNVTFRCDPISEHNRLYWYRQTLGQGPEFLTYFQNEAQLEKSRLLSDRFSAERPKGSFSTLEIQRTEQGDSAMYLCASSPGGLAGGEQFFGPGTRLTVL.

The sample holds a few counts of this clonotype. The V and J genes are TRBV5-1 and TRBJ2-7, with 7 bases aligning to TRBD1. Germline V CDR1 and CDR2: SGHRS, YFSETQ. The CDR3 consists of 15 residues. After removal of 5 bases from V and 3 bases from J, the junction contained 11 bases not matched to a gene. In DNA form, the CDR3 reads TGCGCCAGCAGACTAGGACAGGAAGGTAACTACGAGCAGTACTTC. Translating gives CASRLGQEGNYEQYF.

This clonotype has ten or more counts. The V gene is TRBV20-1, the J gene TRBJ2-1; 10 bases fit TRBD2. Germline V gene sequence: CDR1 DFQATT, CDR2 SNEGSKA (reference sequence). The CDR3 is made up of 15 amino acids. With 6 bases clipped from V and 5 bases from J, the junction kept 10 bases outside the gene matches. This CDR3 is CSARSVTSGNNEQFF. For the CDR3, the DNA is TGCAGTGCGCGTTCTGTCACTAGCGGGAACAATGAGCAGTTCTTC.

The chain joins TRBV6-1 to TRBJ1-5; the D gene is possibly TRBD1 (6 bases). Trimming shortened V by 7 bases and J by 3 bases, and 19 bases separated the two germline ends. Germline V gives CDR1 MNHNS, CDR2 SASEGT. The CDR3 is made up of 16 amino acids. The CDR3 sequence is CASTPGGWTVNQPQHF. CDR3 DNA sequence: TGTGCCAGCACCCCGGGGGGTTGGACAGTCAATCAGCCCCAGCATTTT.

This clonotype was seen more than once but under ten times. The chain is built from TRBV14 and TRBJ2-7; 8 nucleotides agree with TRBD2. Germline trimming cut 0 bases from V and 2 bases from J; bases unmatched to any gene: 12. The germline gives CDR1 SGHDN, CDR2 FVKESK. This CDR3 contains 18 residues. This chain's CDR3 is CASSQEPRITSGAYEQYF. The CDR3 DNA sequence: TGTGCCAGCAGCCAAGAACCTAGAATCACTAGCGGCGCCTACGAGCAGTACTTC.

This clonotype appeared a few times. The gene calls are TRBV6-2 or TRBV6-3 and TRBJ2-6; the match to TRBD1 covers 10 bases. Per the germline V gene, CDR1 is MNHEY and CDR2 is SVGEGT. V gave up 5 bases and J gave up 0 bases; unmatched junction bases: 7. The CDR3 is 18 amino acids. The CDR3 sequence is CASSTRDRGFSGANVLTF. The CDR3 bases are TGTGCCAGCAGTACCCGGGACAGGGGTTTCTCTGGGGCCAACGTCCTGACTTTC.

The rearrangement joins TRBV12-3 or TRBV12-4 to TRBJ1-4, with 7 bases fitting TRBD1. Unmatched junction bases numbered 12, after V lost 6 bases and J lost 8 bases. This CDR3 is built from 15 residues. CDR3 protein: CASRDRTGGVEKLFF. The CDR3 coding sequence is TGTGCCAGCAGAGACCGGACAGGAGGGGTGGAAAAACTGTTTTTT.

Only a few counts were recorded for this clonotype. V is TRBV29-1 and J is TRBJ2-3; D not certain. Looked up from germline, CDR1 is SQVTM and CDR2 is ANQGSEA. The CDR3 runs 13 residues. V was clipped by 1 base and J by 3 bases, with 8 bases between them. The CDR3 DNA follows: TGCAGCGTTGAAGGGGGTGTTACAGATACGCAGTATTTT. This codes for CSVEGGVTDTQYF.

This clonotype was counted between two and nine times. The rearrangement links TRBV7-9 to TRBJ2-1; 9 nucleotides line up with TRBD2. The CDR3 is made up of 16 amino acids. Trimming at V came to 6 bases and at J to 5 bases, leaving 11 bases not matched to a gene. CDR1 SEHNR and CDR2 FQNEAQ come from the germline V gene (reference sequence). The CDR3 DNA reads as TGTGCCAGCAGGGGTTCCGGGACTAGCTTCCACAATGAGCAGTTCTTC. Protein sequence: CASRGSGTSFHNEQFF.

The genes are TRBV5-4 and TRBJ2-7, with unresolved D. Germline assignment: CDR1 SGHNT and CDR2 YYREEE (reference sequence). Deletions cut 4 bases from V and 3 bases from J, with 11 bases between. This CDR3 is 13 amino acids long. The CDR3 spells CASSVSPDYEQYF. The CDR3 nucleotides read TGTGCCAGCAGCGTGAGCCCCGACTACGAGCAGTACTTC.

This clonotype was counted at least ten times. The CDR3 bases are TGCAGTGTTTATGCAGGTAATGGCGGCTACGAGCAGTACTTC. Protein product: CSVYAGNGGYEQYF. The J gene is TRBJ2-7, the V gene TRBV20-1; no reliable D call. V lost 7 bases to trimming and J lost 3 bases, with 19 bases between them. The CDR3 loop spans 14 amino acids. CDR1 DFQATT and CDR2 SNEGSKA come from the germline V gene (reference sequence).

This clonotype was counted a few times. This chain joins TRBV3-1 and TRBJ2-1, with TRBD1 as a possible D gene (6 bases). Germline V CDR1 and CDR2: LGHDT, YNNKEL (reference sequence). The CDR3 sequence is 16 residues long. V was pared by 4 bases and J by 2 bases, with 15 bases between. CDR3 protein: CASSPIGGFAYNEQFF. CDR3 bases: TGTGCCAGCAGCCCAATAGGGGGATTCGCCTACAATGAGCAGTTCTTC.

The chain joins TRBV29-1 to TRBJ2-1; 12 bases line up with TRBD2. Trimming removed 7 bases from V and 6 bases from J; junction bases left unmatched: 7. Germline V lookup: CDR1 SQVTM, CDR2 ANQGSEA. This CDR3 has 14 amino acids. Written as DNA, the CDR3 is TGCAGCGCCGAAACTAGCGGGAGGTTCAATGAGCAGTTCTTC. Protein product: CSAETSGRFNEQFF.

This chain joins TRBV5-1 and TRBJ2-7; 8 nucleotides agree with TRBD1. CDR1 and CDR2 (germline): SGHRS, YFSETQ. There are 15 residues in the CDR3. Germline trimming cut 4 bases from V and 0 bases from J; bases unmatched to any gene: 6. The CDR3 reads CASSGQGAPSYEQYF. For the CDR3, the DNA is TGCGCCAGCAGCGGGCAGGGGGCCCCCTCCTACGAGCAGTACTTC.

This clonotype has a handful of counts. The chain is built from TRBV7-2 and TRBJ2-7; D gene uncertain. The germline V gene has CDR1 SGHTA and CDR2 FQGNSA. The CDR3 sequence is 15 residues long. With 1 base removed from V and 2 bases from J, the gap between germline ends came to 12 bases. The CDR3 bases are TGTGCCAGCAGCTTAGTAACAGATTTGCCCTACGAGCAGTACTTC. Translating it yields CASSLVTDLPYEQYF.

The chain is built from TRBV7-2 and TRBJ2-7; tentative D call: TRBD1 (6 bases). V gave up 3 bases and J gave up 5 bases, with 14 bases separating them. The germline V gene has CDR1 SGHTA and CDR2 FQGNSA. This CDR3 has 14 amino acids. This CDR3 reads CASSFWQGTNEQYF. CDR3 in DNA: TGTGCCAGCAGCTTTTGGCAGGGGACCAACGAGCAGTACTTC.

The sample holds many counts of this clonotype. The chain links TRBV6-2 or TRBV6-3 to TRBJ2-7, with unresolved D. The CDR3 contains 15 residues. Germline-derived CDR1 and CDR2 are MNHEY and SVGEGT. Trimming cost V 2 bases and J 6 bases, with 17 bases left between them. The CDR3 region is CASSYLASQPVEQYF. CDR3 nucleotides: TGTGCCAGCAGTTACCTCGCCTCTCAGCCCGTCGAGCAGTACTTC.

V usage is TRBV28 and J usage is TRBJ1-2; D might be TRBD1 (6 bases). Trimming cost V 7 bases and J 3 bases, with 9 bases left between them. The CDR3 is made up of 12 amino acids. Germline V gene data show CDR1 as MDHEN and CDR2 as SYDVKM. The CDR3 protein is CASKQGDYGYTF. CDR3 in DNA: TGTGCCAGCAAACAGGGCGACTATGGCTACACCTTC.

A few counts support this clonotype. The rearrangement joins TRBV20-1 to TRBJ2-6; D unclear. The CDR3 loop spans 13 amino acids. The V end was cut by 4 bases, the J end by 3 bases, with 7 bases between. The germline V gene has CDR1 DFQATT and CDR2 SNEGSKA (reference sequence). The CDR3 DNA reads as TGCAGTGCTACGGGTGGTGGGGCCAACGTCCTGACTTTC. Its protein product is CSATGGGANVLTF.

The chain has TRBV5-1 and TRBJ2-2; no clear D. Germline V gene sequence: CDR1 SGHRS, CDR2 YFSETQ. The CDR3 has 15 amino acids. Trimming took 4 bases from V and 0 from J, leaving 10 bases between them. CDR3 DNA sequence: TGCGCCAGCAGCCAGAAGATTACGAACACCGGGGAGCTGTTTTTT. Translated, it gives CASSQKITNTGELFF.

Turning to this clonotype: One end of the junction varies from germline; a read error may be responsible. The CDR3 loop reads CARSQGNSGRDTQYF. The CDR3 DNA sequence: TGTGCCAGAAGCCAAGGTAATAGCGGACGAGATACGCAGTATTTT. The chain uses TRBV4-2 and TRBJ2-3, with D perhaps matching TRBD2 (6 bases). Germline V gene sequence: CDR1 LGHNA, CDR2 YNFKEQ. The CDR3 is 15 residues long.

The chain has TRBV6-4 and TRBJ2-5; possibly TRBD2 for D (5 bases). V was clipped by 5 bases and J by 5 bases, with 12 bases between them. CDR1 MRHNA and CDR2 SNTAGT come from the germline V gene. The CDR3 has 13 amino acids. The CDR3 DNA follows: TGTGCCAGCAGTCCGTGGAGAGGGGAGACCCAGTACTTC. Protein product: CASSPWRGETQYF.

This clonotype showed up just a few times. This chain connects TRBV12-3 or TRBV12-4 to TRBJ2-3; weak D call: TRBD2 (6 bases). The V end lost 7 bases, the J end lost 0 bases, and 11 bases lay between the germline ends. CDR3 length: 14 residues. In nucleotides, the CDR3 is TGTGCCAGCACCATGGCGGGGAGCACAGATACGCAGTATTTT. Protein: CASTMAGSTDTQYF.

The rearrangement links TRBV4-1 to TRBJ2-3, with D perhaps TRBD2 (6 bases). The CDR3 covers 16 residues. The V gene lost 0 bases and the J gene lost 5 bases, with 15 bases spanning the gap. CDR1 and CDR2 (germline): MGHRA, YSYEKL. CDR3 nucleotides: TGCGCCAGCAGCCAAGAAGGCGGGGCCAATGGAGATACGCAGTATTTT. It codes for CASSQEGGANGDTQYF.

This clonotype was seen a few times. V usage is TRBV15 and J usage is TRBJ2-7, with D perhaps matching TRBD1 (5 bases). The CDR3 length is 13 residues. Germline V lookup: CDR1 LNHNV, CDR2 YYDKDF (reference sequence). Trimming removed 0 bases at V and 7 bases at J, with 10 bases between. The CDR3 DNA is TGTGCCACCAGCAGAGACACTCCAGGGGAGCAGTACTTC. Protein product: CATSRDTPGEQYF.

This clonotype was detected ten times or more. Here the CDR3 DNA reads TGTGCCAGCAGACTGGGACAGGTCAGGTCCAATGAGCAGTTCTTC. It is translated as CASRLGQVRSNEQFF. The chain couples TRBV12-3 or TRBV12-4 to TRBJ2-1, with 8 bases identical to TRBD1. There are 15 residues in the CDR3. With V trimmed by 6 bases and J by 6 bases, 10 bases remained unmatched.

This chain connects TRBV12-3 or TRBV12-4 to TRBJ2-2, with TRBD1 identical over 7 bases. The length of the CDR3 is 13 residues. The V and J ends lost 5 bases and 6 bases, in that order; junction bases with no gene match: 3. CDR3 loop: CASSPTGAGELFF. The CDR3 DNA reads TGTGCCAGCAGTCCTACAGGGGCCGGGGAGCTGTTTTTT.

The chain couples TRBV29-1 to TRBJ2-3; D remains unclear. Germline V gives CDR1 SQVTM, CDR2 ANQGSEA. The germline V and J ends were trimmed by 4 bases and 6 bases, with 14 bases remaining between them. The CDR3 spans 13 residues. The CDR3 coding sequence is TGCAGCGTTGTATACAACAGAAAGGATACGCAGTATTTT. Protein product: CSVVYNRKDTQYF.

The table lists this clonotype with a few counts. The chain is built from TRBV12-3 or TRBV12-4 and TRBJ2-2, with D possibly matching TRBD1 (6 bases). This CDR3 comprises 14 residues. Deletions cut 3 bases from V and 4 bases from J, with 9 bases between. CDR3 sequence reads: CASSFQGFTGELFF. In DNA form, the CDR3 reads TGTGCCAGCAGTTTTCAGGGGTTCACCGGGGAGCTGTTTTTT.

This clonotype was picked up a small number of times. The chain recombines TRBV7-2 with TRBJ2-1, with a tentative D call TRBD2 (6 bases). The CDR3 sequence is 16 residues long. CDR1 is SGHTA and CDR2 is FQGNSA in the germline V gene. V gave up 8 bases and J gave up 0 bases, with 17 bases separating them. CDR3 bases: TGTGCCAGCTCAAGAAGTGGGGGGAGCTCCTACAATGAGCAGTTCTTC. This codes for CASSRSGGSSYNEQFF. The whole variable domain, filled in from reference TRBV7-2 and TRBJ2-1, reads GAGVSQSPSNKVTEKGKDVELRCDPISGHTALYWYRQSLGQGLEFLIYFQGNSAPDKSGLPSDRFSAERTGGSVSTLTIQRTQQEDSAVYLCASSRSGGSSYNEQFFGPGTRLTVL.

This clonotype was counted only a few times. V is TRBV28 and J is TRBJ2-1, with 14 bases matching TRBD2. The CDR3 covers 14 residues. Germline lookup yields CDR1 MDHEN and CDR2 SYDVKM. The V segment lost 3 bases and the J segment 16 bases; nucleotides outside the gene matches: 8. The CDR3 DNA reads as TGTGCCAGCAGTTTGTCTGGACTAGCGGGGGGCGGCTTCTTC. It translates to CASSLSGLAGGGFF.

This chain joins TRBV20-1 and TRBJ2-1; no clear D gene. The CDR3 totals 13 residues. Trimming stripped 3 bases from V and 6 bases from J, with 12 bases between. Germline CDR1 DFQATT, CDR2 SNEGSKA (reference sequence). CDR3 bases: TGCAGTGCTAGTAAGGTCGGCGGCAATGAGCAGTTCTTC. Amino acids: CSASKVGGNEQFF.